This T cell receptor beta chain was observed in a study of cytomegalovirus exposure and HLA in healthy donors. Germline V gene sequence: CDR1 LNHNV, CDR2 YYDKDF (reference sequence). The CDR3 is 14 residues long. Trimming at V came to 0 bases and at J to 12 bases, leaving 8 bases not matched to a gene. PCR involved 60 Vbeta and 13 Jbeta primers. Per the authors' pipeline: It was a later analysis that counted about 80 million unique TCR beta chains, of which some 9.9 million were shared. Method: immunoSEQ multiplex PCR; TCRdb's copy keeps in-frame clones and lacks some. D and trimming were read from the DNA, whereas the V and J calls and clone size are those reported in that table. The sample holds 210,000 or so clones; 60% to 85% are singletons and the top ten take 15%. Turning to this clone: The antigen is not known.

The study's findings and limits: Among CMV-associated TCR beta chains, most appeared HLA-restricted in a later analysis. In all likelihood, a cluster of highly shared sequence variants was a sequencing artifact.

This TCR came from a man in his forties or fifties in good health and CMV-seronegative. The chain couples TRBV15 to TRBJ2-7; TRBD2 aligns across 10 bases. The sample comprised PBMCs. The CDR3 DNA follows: TGTGCCACCAGCAGAGATGCTAGCGGGAGAAGTGGGTACTTC. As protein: CATSRDASGRSGYF.